The 20 T cell receptor beta chains in this list originate from one sample, sequenced in a study of Tregs in tolerant kidney transplant recipients. Mixed chimerism was transient after nonmyeloablative marrow transplants from related graft donors. TCRdb keeps only in-frame clones here, not all; method: immunoSEQ multiplex PCR. The table has more than 70,000 clones, around 90% seen once. This specimen was CD4+ T cells from blood (PBMCs), taken 24 months after the transplant. Receptors were obtained from a human patient who received a combined kidney and bone marrow transplant. Certain T cells may be donor cells from the graft.

J is TRBJ1-1 and V is TRBV19, with D tentatively TRBD1 (6 bases). The ends were cut back, 3 bases at V and 1 base at J, with 9 bases in the middle. Germline V gene sequence: CDR1 LNHDA, CDR2 SQIVND (reference sequence). The CDR3 consists of 14 residues. The CDR3 reads CASSIRGGNTEAFF. The CDR3, as DNA: TGTGCCAGTAGTATCCGAGGGGGGAACACTGAAGCTTTCTTT.

V usage is TRBV2 and J usage is TRBJ1-2, with TRBD1 matching 7 bases. This CDR3 region has 13 residues. Trimming at V came to 6 bases and at J to 4 bases, leaving 5 bases not matched to a gene. Germline V gives CDR1 SNHLY, CDR2 FYNNEI. DNA for the CDR3: TGTGCCAGCAGCTCAGGACAGGCCTATGGCTACACCTTC. Encoded protein: CASSSGQAYGYTF. Filled out from reference TRBV2 and TRBJ1-2, the complete variable domain reads EPEVTQTPSHQVTQMGQEVILRCVPISNHLYFYWYRQILGQKVEFLVSFYNNEISEKSEIFDDQFSVERPDGSNFTLKIRSTKLEDSAMYFCASSSGQAYGYTFGSGTRLTVV.

The chain has TRBV15 and TRBJ1-5, with 7 bases matching TRBD1. Germline values: CDR1 LNHNV, CDR2 YYDKDF (reference sequence). With V trimmed by 5 bases and J by 4 bases, 2 bases remained unmatched. This CDR3 is built from 13 residues. CDR3 in amino acids: CATSSQGNQPQHF. The CDR3 DNA reads TGTGCCACCAGCTCACAGGGGAATCAGCCCCAGCATTTT.

The CDR3 DNA reads TGCGCCAGCTCTTTGGACAGGGGAACCTACGAGCAGTACTTC. It translates to CASSLDRGTYEQYF. The chain is built from TRBV5-1 and TRBJ2-7; 9 bases are shared with TRBD1. V shed 7 bases, J shed 2 bases, and the junction held 7 bases outside the gene matches. Germline CDR1 is SGHRS and CDR2 is YFSETQ. The CDR3 extends over 14 amino acids.

This chain links TRBV11-3 with TRBJ2-5; tentatively, D is TRBD2 (6 bases). Trimming stripped 8 bases from V and 2 bases from J, with 15 bases between. This CDR3 comprises 14 residues. Germline CDR1 and CDR2: SGHNT and YENEEA. The CDR3 region is CASVGGGLQETQYF. CDR3 DNA sequence: TGTGCCAGCGTCGGCGGAGGACTACAAGAGACCCAGTACTTC.

The J gene is TRBJ2-1, the V gene TRBV9; 7 bases map to TRBD2. CDR3 length: 17 amino acids. V gave up 4 bases and J gave up 4 bases; unmatched junction bases: 14. The V gene's germline CDR1 is SGDLS and CDR2 YYNGEE. This chain's CDR3 is CASSRRGDGAIYNEQFF. Here the CDR3 DNA reads TGTGCCAGCAGCCGACGGGGGGACGGAGCTATTTACAATGAGCAGTTCTTC.

The chain carries TRBV30 and TRBJ1-2, with D unresolved. V was clipped by 2 bases and J by 1 base, with 8 bases between them. The CDR3 consists of 13 residues. Germline V gives CDR1 GTSNPN, CDR2 SVGIG (reference sequence). CDR3 amino acids: CAWSREDNYGYTF. The CDR3 DNA follows: TGTGCCTGGAGTCGGGAGGATAACTATGGCTACACCTTC.

CDR3 protein: CASSPLGGQTQYF. The CDR3 nucleotides are TGTGCCAGCAGCCCTTTGGGGGGGCAGACCCAGTACTTC. This chain connects TRBV13 to TRBJ2-5; TRBD2 might be the D (7 bases). The germline V and J ends were trimmed by 5 bases and 6 bases, with 13 bases remaining between them. CDR3 length: 13 residues. The germline CDR1 and CDR2 sequences are PRHDT and FYEKMQ (reference sequence).

The chain couples TRBV6-6 to TRBJ2-1, with TRBD2 matching 8 bases. The CDR3 runs 11 residues. V dropped 2 bases and J dropped 14; count of bases not matched to a gene: 2. Germline lookup yields CDR1 MNHNY and CDR2 SVGAGI (reference sequence). CDR3 nucleotides: TGTGCCAGCAGTTACGGGACTAGGGAGTTCTTC. Translating gives CASSYGTREFF.

The V gene is TRBV6-1, the J gene TRBJ1-1, with TRBD1 as a possible D gene (6 bases). The CDR3 is made up of 13 amino acids. Germline V CDR1 and CDR2: MNHNS, SASEGT. V lost 4 bases, J lost 5 bases, and 11 bases lay in between. CDR3 DNA sequence: TGTGCCAGCAGTGCACGGGGGGCGACTGAAGCTTTCTTT. It yields the protein CASSARGATEAFF.

This sequence joins TRBV21-1 and TRBJ2-3; the table assigns TRBD2, which was not confirmed against the DNA. TRBV21-1 is labeled a pseudogene. The CDR3 is 13 residues long. The CDR3 DNA reads TGTGCCAGCACCTCAACGGGGGGGGATACGCAGTATTTT. Protein product: CASTSTGGDTQYF.

The V gene is TRBV5-1, the J gene TRBJ2-3; TRBD2 matches 10 bases. The ends lost 4 bases at V and 3 bases at J; junction bases unmatched: 8. This CDR3 region has 16 residues. CDR1 and CDR2 (germline): SGHRS, YFSETQ. CDR3 nucleotide sequence: TGCGCCAGCAGCCCAGGGACTAGCGCGTGGACAGATACGCAGTATTTT. This sequence encodes CASSPGTSAWTDTQYF.

The genes are TRBV18 and TRBJ1-3; D gene uncertain. Germline CDR1 reads KGHSH; CDR2 reads LQKENI. The ends were cut back, 1 base at V and 0 bases at J, with 7 bases in the middle. This CDR3 has 15 residues. The CDR3 sequence is CASSPLSHSGNTIYF. The CDR3 DNA is TGTGCCAGCTCACCACTCAGTCACTCTGGAAACACCATATATTTT.

The chain recombines TRBV27 with TRBJ2-7; the match to TRBD2 covers 12 bases. The junction had 8 bases not matched to a gene; V was cut back by 6 bases and J by 2 bases. CDR1 and CDR2 (germline): MNHEY, SMNVEV (reference sequence). The CDR3 is 16 amino acids. The CDR3 DNA follows: TGTGCCAGCAGAAAGACAGGACTAGCGGGGCCCTACGAGCAGTACTTC. Translated, it gives CASRKTGLAGPYEQYF.

The chain employs TRBV20-1 and TRBJ2-1, with a tentative D call TRBD2 (6 bases). The CDR3 covers 11 residues. Trimming took off 6 bases at V and 6 bases at J, with 9 bases between the two ends. Germline CDR1 reads DFQATT; CDR2 reads SNEGSKA (reference sequence). CDR3 sequence: CSASSGNEQFF. The CDR3 nucleotides read TGCAGTGCCAGTAGCGGCAATGAGCAGTTCTTC.

The chain couples TRBV7-2 to TRBJ2-7, with 12 bases that match TRBD1. CDR1 is SGHTA and CDR2 is FQGNSA in the germline V gene. The CDR3 spans 15 residues. V shed 5 bases and J 3 bases; nucleotides not matched to a gene: 5. This CDR3 is CASSIGTGGFYEQYF. The CDR3 DNA sequence: TGTGCCAGCAGCATAGGGACAGGGGGCTTCTACGAGCAGTACTTC.

The chain recombines TRBV29-1 with TRBJ1-2, with D uncertain. Germline V gives CDR1 SQVTM, CDR2 ANQGSEA. V was pared by 8 bases and J by 0 bases, with 13 bases between. This CDR3 spans 13 amino acids. CDR3 sequence: CSHQQISNYGYTF. DNA of the CDR3: TGCAGCCACCAACAGATTTCTAACTATGGCTACACCTTC.

The rearrangement uses TRBV7-2 and TRBJ2-7, with TRBD2 matching 8 bases. V shed 1 base and J 2 bases; nucleotides not matched to a gene: 7. Germline V gives CDR1 SGHTA, CDR2 FQGNSA. The CDR3 consists of 16 residues. Written as DNA, the CDR3 is TGTGCCAGCAGCTTAGGAGCTACTAGCGGCACCTACGAGCAGTACTTC. Translated, it gives CASSLGATSGTYEQYF. The variable domain in full, completed from reference TRBV7-2 and TRBJ2-7, reads GAGVSQSPSNKVTEKGKDVELRCDPISGHTALYWYRQSLGQGLEFLIYFQGNSAPDKSGLPSDRFSAERTGGSVSTLTIQRTQQEDSAVYLCASSLGATSGTYEQYFGPGTRLTVT.

This rearrangement joins TRBV9 to TRBJ2-2; the D gene is possibly TRBD2 (5 bases). The CDR3 is 16 residues long. Between the trimmed V and J ends, which lost 0 bases and 1 base, there was a span of 10 bases. Germline loops: CDR1 SGDLS, CDR2 YYNGEE. CDR3: CASSVVPAENTGELFF. In DNA form, the CDR3 reads TGTGCCAGCAGCGTAGTTCCAGCGGAGAACACCGGGGAGCTGTTTTTT.

This chain joins TRBV28 and TRBJ2-3; TRBD1 matches 7 bases. V shed 7 bases and J 4 bases; nucleotides not matched to a gene: 11. Germline loops: CDR1 MDHEN, CDR2 SYDVKM. The CDR3 consists of 15 residues. In DNA, the CDR3 is TGTGCCAGCACCGTCCGGGACAGTGGCCCAGATACGCAGTATTTT. Its translation is CASTVRDSGPDTQYF.